This TCR beta chain was captured by sequencing in a study of response to subunit inactivated influenza vaccine. Using its own MiXCR run on the RT-PCR reads, TCRdb lists one record per CDR3 protein. The table has about half a million distinct CDR3 sequences, around 25% seen once; the top ten hold approximately 1.9%. The CDR3 consists of 14 residues. Trimming pared 8 bases from V and 3 bases from J, leaving 14 bases between. Points on this clonotype: What it recognizes is unknown.

Study-wide findings and caveats: It was suggested by the authors that few new T cells are recruited by each seasonal influenza vaccination.

The material sequenced was CD4+ T cells sorted from PBMCs, taken around 5 days after vaccination. The sequence was obtained from a man aged 45-65 years who received an inactivated influenza vaccine. The chain joins TRBV12-3 or TRBV12-4 to TRBJ1-5; D unresolved. DNA for the CDR3: TGTGCCAGCGGCAGAGTCGGGGTCAATCAGCCCCAGCATTTT. Translated: CASGRVGVNQPQHF.